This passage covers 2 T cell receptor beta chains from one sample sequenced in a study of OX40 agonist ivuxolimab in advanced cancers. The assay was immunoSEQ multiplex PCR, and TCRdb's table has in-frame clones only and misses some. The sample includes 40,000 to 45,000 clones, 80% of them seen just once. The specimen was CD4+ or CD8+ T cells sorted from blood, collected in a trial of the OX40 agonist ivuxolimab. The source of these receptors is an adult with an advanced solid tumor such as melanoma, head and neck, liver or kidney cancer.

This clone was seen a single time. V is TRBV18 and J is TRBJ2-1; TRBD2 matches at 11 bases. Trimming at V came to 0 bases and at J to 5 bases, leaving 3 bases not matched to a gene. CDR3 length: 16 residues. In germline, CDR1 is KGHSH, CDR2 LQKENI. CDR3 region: CASSPPVSGRDNEQFF. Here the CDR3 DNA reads TGTGCCAGCTCACCACCGGTTAGCGGGAGGGACAATGAGCAGTTCTTC.

The CDR3 region is CASSLGSEQYF. The CDR3 coding sequence is TGTGCCAGCAGTTTAGGAAGCGAGCAGTACTTC. The chain joins TRBV28 to TRBJ2-7, with D unclear. Germline V lookup: CDR1 MDHEN, CDR2 SYDVKM. The V gene lost 2 bases and the J gene lost 6 bases, with 5 bases spanning the gap. The CDR3 extends over 11 amino acids.